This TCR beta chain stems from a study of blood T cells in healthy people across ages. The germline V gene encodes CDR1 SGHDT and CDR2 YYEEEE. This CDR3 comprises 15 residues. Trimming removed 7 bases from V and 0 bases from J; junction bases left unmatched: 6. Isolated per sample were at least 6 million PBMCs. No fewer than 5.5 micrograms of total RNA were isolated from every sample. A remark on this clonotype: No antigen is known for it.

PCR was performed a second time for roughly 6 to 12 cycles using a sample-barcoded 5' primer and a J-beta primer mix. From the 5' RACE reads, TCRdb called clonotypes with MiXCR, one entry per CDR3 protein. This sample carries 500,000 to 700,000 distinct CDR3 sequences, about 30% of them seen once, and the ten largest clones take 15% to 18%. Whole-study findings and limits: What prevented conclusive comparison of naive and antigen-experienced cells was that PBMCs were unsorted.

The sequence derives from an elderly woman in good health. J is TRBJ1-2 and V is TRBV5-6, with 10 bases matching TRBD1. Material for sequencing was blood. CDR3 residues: CASGLGTGANYGYTF. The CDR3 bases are TGTGCCAGCGGCCTCGGGACAGGGGCTAACTATGGCTACACCTTC. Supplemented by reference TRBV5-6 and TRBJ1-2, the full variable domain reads DAGVTQSPTHLIKTRGQQVTLRCSPKSGHDTVSWYQQALGQGPQFIFQYYEEEERQRGNFPDRFSGHQFPNYSSELNVNALLLGDSALYLCASGLGTGANYGYTFGSGTRLTVV.